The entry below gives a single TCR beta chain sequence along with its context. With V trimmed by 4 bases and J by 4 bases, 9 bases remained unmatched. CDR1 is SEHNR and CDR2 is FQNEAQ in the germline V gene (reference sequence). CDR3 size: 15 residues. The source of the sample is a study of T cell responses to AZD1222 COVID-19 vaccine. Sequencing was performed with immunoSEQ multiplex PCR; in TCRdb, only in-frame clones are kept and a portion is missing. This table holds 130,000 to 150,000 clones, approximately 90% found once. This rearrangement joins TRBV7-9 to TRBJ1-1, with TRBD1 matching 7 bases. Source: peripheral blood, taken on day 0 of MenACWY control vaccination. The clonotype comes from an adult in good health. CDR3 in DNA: TGTGCCAGCAGCTACCGAGGGGGCGGCGTCACTGAAGCTTTCTTT. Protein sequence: CASSYRGGGVTEAFF.